This TCR beta chain was retrieved from a study of a mutant IDH1 vaccine in newly diagnosed glioma. Overall study: Vaccine administration was initiated 4-6 weeks following radiotherapy alone, or with temozolomide cycles.

Time point indicated: week 5, during vaccination. One vaccine dose held 300 ug of mutant IDH1 20-mer peptide and came with topical imiquimod. V lost 4 bases and J lost 0; bases outside the gene matches: 6. Germline CDR1 LGHNA, CDR2 YSLEER. This CDR3 is built from 16 residues. The protocol was immunoSEQ multiplex PCR, while the TCRdb copy is restricted to in-frame clones and leaves out a portion. The sample includes over 30,000 clones, roughly 50% of them seen just once. With regard to this clone: Its antigen remains unknown.

Study-level findings and limits: It seemed that pseudoprogression was not linked to changes in the top peripheral T cell clonotypes.

The chain joins TRBV4-3 to TRBJ1-3; 7 positions agree with TRBD1. The sample consisted of PBMCs, taken from a glioma patient whose treatment included an IDH1 peptide vaccine. This receptor was taken from a woman between 18 and 30 years old with glioma. In nucleotides, the CDR3 is TGCGCCAGCAGCCGGACAGGACAGGACTCTGGAAACACCATATATTTT. It is translated as CASSRTGQDSGNTIYF.